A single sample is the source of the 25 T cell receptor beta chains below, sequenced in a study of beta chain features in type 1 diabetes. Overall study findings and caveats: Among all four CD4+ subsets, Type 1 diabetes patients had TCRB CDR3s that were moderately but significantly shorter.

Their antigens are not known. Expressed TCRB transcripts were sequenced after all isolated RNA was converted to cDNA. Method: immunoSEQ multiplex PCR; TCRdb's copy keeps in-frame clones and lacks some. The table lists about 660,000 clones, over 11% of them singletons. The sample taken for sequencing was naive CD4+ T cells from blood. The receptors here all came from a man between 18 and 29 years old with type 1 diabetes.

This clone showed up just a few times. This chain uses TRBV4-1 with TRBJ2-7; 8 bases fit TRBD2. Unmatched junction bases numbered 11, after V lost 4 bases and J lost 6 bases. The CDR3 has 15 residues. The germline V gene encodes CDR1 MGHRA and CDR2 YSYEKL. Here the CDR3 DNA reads TGCGCCAGCAGCCCCCTCAGCGGGGGCTGGGGCGAGCAGTACTTC. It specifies CASSPLSGGWGEQYF.

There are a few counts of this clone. In DNA, the CDR3 is TGTGCCAGCAGTTCCACAGGTGAAAAACTGTTTTTT. It encodes CASSSTGEKLFF. The chain is built from TRBV6-6 and TRBJ1-4, with a possible D match to TRBD1 (5 bases). Trimming stripped 4 bases from V and 7 bases from J, with 7 bases between. CDR1 is MNHNY, CDR2 SVGAGI, per germline (reference sequence). The CDR3 runs to 12 residues.

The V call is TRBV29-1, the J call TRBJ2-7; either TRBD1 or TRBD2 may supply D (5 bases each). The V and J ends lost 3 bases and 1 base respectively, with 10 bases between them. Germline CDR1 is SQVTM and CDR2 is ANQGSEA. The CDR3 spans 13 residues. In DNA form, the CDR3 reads TGCAGCGTTGAGGGGGTAGAATCCTACGAGCAGTACTTC. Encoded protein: CSVEGVESYEQYF.

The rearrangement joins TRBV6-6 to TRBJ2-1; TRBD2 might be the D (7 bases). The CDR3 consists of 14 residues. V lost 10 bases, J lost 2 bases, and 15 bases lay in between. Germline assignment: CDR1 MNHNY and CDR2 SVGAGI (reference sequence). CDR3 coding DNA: TGTGCCACTGGGGGGGCCTCTACCTACAATGAGCAGTTCTTC. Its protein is CATGGASTYNEQFF.

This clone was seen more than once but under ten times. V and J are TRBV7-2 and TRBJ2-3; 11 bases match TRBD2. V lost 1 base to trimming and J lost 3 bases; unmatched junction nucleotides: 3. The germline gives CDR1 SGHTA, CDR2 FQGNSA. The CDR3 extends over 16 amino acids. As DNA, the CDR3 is TGTGCCAGCAGCTTAGAGAGGACTAGCGGGACAGATACGCAGTATTTT. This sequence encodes CASSLERTSGTDTQYF.

This chain's CDR3 is CAISEPQRGRSYEQYF. The CDR3 DNA sequence: TGTGCCATCAGTGAGCCACAGAGGGGGCGATCCTACGAGCAGTACTTC. V and J are TRBV10-3 and TRBJ2-7, with 7 bases lining up with TRBD1. There are 16 residues in the CDR3. Germline V gene data show CDR1 as ENHRY and CDR2 as SYGVKD. J was trimmed by 1 base and V by 2 bases; bases with no gene match: 8.

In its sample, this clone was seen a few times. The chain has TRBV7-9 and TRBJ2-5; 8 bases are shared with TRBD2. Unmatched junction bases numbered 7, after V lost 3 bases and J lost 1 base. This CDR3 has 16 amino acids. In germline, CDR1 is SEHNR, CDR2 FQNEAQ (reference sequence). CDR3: CASSLGRREAQETQYF. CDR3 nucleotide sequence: TGTGCCAGCAGCTTGGGTCGGCGGGAGGCCCAAGAGACCCAGTACTTC.

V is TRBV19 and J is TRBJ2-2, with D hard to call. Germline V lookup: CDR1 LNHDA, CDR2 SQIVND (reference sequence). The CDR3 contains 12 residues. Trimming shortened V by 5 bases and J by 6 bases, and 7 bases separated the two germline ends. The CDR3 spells CASSRSAGELFF. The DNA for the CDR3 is TGTGCCAGTAGTCGCAGCGCCGGGGAGCTGTTTTTT.

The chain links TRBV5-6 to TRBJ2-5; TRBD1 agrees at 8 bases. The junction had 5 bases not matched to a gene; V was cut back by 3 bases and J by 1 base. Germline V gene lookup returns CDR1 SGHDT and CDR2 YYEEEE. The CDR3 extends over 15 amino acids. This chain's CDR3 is CASSWDRTSQETQYF. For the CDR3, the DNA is TGTGCCAGCAGCTGGGACAGGACTTCCCAAGAGACCCAGTACTTC.

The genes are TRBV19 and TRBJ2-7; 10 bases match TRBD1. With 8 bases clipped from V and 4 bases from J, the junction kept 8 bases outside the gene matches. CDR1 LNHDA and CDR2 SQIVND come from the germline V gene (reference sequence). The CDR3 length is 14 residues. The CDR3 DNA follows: TGTGCCAGTTCCAAAGGGACAGGGGCTTACGAGCAGTACTTC. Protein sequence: CASSKGTGAYEQYF.

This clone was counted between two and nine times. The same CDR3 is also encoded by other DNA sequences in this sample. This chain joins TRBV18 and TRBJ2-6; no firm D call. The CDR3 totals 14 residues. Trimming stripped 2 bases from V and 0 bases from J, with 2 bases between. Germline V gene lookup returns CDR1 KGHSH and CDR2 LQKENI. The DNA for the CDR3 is TGTGCCAGCTCACCAAGCTCTGGGGCCAACGTCCTGACTTTC. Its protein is CASSPSSGANVLTF.

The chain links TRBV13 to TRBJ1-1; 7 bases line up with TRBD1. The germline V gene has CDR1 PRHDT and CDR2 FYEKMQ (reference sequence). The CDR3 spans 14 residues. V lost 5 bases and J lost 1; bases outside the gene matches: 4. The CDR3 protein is CASSIRDRNTEAFF. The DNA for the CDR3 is TGTGCCAGCAGCATCCGGGACAGGAACACTGAAGCTTTCTTT.

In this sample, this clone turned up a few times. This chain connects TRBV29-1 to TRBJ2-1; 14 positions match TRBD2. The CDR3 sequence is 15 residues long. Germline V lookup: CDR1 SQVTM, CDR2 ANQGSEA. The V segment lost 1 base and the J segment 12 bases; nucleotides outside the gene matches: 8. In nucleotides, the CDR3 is TGCAGCGTTGAAGGAGGGACTAGCGGGAGAGCCGGGCAGTTCTTC. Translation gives CSVEGGTSGRAGQFF.

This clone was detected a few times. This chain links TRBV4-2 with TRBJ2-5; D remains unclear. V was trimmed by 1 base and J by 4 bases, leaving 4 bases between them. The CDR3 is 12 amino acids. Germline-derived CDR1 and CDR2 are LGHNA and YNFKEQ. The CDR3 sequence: CASSQGGETQYF. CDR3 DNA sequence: TGTGCCAGCAGCCAAGGGGGAGAGACCCAGTACTTC.

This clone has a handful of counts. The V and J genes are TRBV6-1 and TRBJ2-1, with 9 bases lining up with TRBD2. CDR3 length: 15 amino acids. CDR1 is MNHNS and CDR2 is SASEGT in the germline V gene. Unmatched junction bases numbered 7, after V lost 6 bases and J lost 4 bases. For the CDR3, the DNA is TGTGCCAGCAGGGGGACTAGCCTGAAATACAATGAGCAGTTCTTC. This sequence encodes CASRGTSLKYNEQFF.

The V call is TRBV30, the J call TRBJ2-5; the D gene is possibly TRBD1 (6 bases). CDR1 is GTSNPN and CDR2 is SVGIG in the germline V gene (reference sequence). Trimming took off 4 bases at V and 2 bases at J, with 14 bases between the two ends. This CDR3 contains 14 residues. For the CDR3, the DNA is TGTGCCTGGAATGAAGGGGGACGGCAAGAGACCCAGTACTTC. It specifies CAWNEGGRQETQYF.

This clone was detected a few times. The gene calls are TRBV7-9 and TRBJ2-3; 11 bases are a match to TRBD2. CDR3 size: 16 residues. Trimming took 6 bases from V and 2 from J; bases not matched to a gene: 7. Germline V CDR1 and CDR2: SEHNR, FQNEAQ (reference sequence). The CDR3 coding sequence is TGTGCCAGCAGACCGGGGACTAGCGGTTACACAGATACGCAGTATTTT. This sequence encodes CASRPGTSGYTDTQYF.

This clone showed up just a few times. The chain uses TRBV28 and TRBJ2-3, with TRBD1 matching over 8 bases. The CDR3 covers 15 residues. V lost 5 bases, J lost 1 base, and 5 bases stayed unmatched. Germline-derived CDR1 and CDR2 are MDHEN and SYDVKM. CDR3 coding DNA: TGTGCCAGCAGTCCTCCGGGACAGGGCACAGATACGCAGTATTTT. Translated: CASSPPGQGTDTQYF.

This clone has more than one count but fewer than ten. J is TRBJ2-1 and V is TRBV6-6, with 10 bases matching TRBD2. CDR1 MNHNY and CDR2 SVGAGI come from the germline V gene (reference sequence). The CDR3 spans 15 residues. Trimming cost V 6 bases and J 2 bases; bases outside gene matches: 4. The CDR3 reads CASRPLAGAYNEQFF. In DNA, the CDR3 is TGTGCCAGCAGACCCCTAGCGGGAGCCTACAATGAGCAGTTCTTC.

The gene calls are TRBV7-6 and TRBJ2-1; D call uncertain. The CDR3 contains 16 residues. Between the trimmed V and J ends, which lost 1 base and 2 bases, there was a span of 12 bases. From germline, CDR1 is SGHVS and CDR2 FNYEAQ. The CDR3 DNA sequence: TGTGCCAGCAGCTTAGAAGCGTTTCAACCCTACAATGAGCAGTTCTTC. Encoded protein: CASSLEAFQPYNEQFF.

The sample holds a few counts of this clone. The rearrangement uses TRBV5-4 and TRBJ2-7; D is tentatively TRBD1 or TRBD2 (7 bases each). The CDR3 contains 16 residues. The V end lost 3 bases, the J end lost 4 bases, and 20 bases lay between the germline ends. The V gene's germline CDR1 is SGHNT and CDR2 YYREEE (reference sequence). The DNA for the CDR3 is TGTGCCAGCAGCTCGGGAGGCGGGACAGTCGGGTACGAGCAGTACTTC. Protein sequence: CASSSGGGTVGYEQYF.

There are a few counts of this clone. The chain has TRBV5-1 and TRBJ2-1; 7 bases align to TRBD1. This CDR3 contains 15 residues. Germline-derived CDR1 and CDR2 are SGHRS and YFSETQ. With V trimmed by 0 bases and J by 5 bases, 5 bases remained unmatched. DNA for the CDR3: TGCGCCAGCAGCTTGGGTACAGGGGATAACAATGAGCAGTTCTTC. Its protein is CASSLGTGDNNEQFF.

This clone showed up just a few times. The CDR3 DNA is TGTGCCAGCAGGTCAGATACGCAGTATTTT. It is translated as CASRSDTQYF. J is TRBJ2-3 and V is TRBV2; D unresolved. V was trimmed by 6 bases and J by 4 bases, leaving 2 bases between them. The CDR3 loop spans 10 amino acids. Per germline, CDR1 SNHLY and CDR2 FYNNEI.

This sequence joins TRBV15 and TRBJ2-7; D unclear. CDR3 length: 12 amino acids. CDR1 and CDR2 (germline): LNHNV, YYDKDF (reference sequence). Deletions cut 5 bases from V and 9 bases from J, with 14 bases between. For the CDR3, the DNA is TGTGCCACCAGCTCGCCCAGTACGTCGCAGTACTTC. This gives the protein CATSSPSTSQYF.

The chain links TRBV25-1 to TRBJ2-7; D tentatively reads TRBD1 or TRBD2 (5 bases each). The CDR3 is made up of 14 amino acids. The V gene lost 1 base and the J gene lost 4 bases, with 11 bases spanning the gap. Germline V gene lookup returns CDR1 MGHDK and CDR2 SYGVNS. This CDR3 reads CASSESGARYEQYF. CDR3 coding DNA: TGTGCCAGCAGTGAATCCGGGGCCCGTTACGAGCAGTACTTC.